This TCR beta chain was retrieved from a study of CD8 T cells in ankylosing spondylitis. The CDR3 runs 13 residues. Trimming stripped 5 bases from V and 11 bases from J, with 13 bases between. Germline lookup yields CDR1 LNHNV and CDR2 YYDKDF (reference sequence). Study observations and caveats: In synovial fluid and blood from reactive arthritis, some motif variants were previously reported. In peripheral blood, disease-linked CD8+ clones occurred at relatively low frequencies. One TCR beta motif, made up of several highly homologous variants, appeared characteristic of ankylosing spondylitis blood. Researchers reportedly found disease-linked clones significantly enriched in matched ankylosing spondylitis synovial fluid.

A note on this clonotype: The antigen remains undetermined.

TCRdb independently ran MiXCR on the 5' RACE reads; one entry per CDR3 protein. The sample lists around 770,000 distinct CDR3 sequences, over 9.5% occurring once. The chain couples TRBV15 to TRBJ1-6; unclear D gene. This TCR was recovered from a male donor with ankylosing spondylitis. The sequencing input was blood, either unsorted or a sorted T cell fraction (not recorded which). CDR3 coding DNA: TGTGCCACCAGCCCCACTCTGCGGACACCCCTCCACTTT. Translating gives CATSPTLRTPLHF.